This T cell receptor (beta chain) was captured in a study of cytomegalovirus exposure and HLA in healthy donors. Broader study findings: In a later analysis, around 18,000 TCR beta sequences were associated with HLA alleles at 0.05 false discovery rate.

V dropped 5 bases and J dropped 3; count of bases not matched to a gene: 9. Germline CDR1 SNHLY, CDR2 FYNNEI. The CDR3 length is 15 residues. This clone was picked up a small number of times. Its matching antigen is unknown. PCR was performed using 60 Vbeta and 13 Jbeta primers. Libraries were prepared by immunoSEQ multiplex PCR; TCRdb keeps only in-frame clonotypes and omits some of them. The sample includes 180,000 or so clones, roughly 78% of them seen just once. The sequence was collected from a woman aged 30 to 39 in good health and CMV-seronegative. The sequenced sample consisted of PBMCs. V usage is TRBV2 and J usage is TRBJ1-1, with 7 bases fitting TRBD1. The CDR3 DNA is TGTGCCAGCAGTCCTTATACAGGGGCCCACACTGAAGCTTTCTTT. Its translation: CASSPYTGAHTEAFF.